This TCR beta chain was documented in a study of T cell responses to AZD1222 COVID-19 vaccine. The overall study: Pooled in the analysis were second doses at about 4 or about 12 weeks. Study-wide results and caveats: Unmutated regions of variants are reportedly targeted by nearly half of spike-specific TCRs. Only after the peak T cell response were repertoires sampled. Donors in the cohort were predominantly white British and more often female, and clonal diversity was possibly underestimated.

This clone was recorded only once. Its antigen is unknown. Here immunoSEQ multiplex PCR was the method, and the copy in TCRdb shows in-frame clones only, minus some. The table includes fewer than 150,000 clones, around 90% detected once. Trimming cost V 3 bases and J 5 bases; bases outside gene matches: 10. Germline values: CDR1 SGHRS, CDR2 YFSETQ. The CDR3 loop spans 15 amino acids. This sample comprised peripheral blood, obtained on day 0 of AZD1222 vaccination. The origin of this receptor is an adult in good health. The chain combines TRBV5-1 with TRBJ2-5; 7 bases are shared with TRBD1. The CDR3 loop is CASSSGQQGTETQYF. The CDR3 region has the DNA TGCGCCAGCAGCTCGGGACAACAGGGGACGGAGACCCAGTACTTC. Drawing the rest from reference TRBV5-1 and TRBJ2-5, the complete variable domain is KAGVTQTPRYLIKTRGQQVTLSCSPISGHRSVSWYQQTPGQGLQFLFEYFSETQRNKGNFPGRFSGRQFSNSRSEMNVSTLELGDSALYLCASSSGQQGTETQYFGPGTRLLVL.